A selection of T cell receptor beta chains follows, all from one sample in a study of blood T cell repertoires in COVID-19. Produced via immunoSEQ multiplex PCR; TCRdb's table is partial and in-frame only. The sample yields 470,000 or so clones, roughly 89% seen once. The material sequenced was peripheral blood. These receptors came from a woman aged 30 to 39 with acute or convalescent COVID-19. Each CDR3 is given with its conserved first and last residue. The D gene is left open where the match is weak. The size of a clone is reported for some rows only, either as once, few or many, or as a class for expanded clones.

>TRBV11-2|-|TRBJ2-3|TRBD2
CASSFGLAGGSDTQYF
TGTGCCAGCAGCTTTGGGCTAGCGGGGGGGTCAGATACGCAGTATTTT
>TRBV2|-|TRBJ2-7|-
CASSEDILGTGLGLIYEQYF
TGTGCCAGCAGTGAAGATATCTTAGGGACGGGACTGGGACTGATCTACGAGCAGTACTTC
>TRBV28|-|TRBJ2-1|-
CASSSETYNEQFF
TGTGCCAGCAGTTCCGAGACCTACAATGAGCAGTTCTTC
>TRBV9|-|TRBJ2-3|TRBD1
CASSFGQGDNFLYTQYF
TGTGCCAGCAGCTTCGGACAGGGGGATAACTTTCTGTATACGCAGTATTTT
>TRBV12-3/TRBV12-4|-|TRBJ2-7|TRBD1
CASSPGTGKQYF
TGTGCCAGCAGTCCTGGGACAGGCAAGCAGTACTTC
>TRBV28|-|TRBJ2-2|-
CASSTGPGELFF
TGTGCCAGCAGCACAGGGCCCGGGGAGCTGTTTTTT
>TRBV2|-|TRBJ2-3|TRBD2
CASSEWLAGADTQYF
TGTGCCAGCAGTGAGTGGTTAGCGGGGGCAGATACGCAGTATTTT
>TRBV5-1|-|TRBJ2-1|TRBD1
CASSFHGTDGNEQFF
TGCGCCAGCAGCTTTCATGGGACAGACGGCAATGAGCAGTTCTTC
>TRBV28|once|TRBJ2-7|TRBD2
CASSFSGDSFEQYF
TGTGCCAGCAGCTTTAGCGGGGATTCTTTCGAGCAGTACTTC
>TRBV7-2|-|TRBJ2-2|-
CASRGGQINTGELFF
TGTGCCAGCAGGGGAGGTCAGATAAACACCGGGGAGCTGTTTTTT
>TRBV14|-|TRBJ2-3|TRBD2
CASSLQRGYTDTQYF
TGTGCCAGCAGCCTCCAGCGGGGGTACACAGATACGCAGTATTTT
>TRBV5-1|-|TRBJ1-5|TRBD1
CASSPGQGSNQPQHF
TGCGCCAGCAGCCCGGGACAGGGTAGCAATCAGCCCCAGCATTTT
>TRBV27|-|TRBJ2-1|TRBD1
CASSFSTGGFLWNEQFF
TGTGCCAGCAGTTTCTCCACAGGGGGCTTTCTATGGAATGAGCAGTTCTTC
>TRBV4-1|-|TRBJ2-2|TRBD1
CASSGYNRGNRGELFF
TGCGCCAGCAGCGGATACAACAGGGGGAACAGAGGGGAGCTGTTTTTT
>TRBV7-2|-|TRBJ2-4|TRBD2
CASRPGLGLAGGTPNIQYF
TGTGCCAGCAGACCAGGGCTGGGACTAGCGGGGGGGACACCAAACATTCAGTACTTC
>TRBV27|-|TRBJ2-4|TRBD2
CASDNPGLAGGSLAKNIQYF
TGTGCCAGCGATAATCCGGGACTAGCGGGGGGTTCCCTAGCCAAAAACATTCAGTACTTC
>TRBV5-6|-|TRBJ1-2|TRBD1
CASSLVVYRGQEGYTF
TGTGCCAGCAGCTTGGTCGTTTACAGGGGGCAGGAGGGCTACACCTTC
>TRBV18|-|TRBJ2-1|TRBD2
CASSQQLAGGKNEQFF
TGTGCCAGCTCACAACAACTAGCGGGGGGGAAAAATGAGCAGTTCTTC
>TRBV5-1|few|TRBJ2-1|-
CASSLGLGVGVIYNEQFF
TGCGCCAGCAGCTTGGGTCTCGGGGTTGGTGTAATTTACAATGAGCAGTTCTTC
>TRBV11-1|-|TRBJ1-1|TRBD1
CASSLGQGIGDTEAFF
TGTGCCAGCAGCTTAGGACAGGGGATAGGGGACACTGAAGCTTTCTTT
>TRBV21-1|-|TRBJ2-3|-
CASSKCGGRTDTQYF
TGTGCCAGCAGCAAATGCGGGGGGCGCACAGATACGCAGTATTTT
>TRBV27|-|TRBJ2-5|TRBD1
CASSLRQGAHLVQETQYF
TGTGCCAGCAGTTTACGACAGGGGGCGCACCTGGTTCAAGAGACCCAGTACTTC
>TRBV7-3|-|TRBJ2-3|TRBD1
CASSPGTASTDTQYF
TGTGCCAGCAGCCCCGGGACAGCGAGCACAGATACGCAGTATTTT